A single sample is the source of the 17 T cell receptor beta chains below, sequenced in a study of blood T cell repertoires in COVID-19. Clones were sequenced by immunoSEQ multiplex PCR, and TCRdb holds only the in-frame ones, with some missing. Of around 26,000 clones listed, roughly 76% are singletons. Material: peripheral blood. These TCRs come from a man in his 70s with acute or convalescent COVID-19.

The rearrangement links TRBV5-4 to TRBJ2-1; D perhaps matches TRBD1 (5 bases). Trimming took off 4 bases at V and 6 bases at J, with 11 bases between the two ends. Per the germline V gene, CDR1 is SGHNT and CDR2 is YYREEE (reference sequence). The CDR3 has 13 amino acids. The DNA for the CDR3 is TGTGCCAGCAGCCTGCAGGGATCCAATGAGCAGTTCTTC. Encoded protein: CASSLQGSNEQFF.

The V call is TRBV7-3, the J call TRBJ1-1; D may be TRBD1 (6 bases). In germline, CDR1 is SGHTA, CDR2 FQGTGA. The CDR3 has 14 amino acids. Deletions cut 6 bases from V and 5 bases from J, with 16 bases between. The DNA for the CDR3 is TGTGCCAGCAGAAATACACAGGGTAGTACTGAAGCTTTCTTT. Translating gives CASRNTQGSTEAFF. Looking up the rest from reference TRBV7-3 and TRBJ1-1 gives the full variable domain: GAGVSQTPSNKVTEKGKYVELRCDPISGHTALYWYRQSLGQGPEFLIYFQGTGAADDSGLPNDRFFAVRPEGSVSTLKIQRTERGDSAVYLCASRNTQGSTEAFFGQGTRLTVV.

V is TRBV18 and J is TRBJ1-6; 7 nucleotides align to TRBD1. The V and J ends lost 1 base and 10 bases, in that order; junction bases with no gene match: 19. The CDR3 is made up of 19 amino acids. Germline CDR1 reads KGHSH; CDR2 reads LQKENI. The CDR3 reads CASSPRTGDVSFLRSPLHF. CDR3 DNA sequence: TGTGCCAGCTCACCACGAACAGGGGATGTTAGTTTTTTAAGATCACCCCTCCACTTT.

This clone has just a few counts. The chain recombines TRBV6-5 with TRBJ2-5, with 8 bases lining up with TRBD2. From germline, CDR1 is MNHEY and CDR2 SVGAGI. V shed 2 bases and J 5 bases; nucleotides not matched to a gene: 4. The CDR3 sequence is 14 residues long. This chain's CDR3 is CASSYAGGGETQYF. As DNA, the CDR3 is TGTGCCAGCAGTTACGCGGGGGGTGGTGAGACCCAGTACTTC.

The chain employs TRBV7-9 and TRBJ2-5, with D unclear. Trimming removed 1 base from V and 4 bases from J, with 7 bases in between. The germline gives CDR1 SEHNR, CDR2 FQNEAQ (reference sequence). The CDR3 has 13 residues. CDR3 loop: CASSLVEIETQYF. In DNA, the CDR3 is TGTGCCAGCAGCTTAGTAGAGATAGAGACCCAGTACTTC.

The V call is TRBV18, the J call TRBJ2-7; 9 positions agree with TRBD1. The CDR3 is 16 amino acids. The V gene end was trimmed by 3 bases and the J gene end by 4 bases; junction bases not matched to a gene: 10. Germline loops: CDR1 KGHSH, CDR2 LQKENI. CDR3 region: CASSPVGTGNLYEQYF. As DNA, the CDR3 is TGTGCCAGCTCACCGGTGGGGACAGGGAATCTGTACGAGCAGTACTTC.

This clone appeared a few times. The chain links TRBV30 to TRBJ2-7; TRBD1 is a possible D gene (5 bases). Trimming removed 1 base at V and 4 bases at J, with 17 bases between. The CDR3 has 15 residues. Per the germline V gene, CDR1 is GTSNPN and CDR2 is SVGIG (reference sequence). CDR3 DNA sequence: TGTGCCTGGAGTGGGTACCGGACAACCCGATACGAGCAGTACTTC. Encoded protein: CAWSGYRTTRYEQYF. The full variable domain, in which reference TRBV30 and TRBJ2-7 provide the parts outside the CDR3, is SQTIHQWPATLVQPVGSPLSLECTVEGTSNPNLYWYRQAAGRGLQLLFYSVGIGQISSEVPQNLSASRPQDRQFILSSKKLLLSDSGFYLCAWSGYRTTRYEQYFGPGTRLTVT.

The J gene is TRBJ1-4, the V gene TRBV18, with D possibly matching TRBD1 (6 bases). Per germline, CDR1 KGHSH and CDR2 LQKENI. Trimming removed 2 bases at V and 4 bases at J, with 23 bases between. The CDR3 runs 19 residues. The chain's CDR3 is CASSPRTLLSRGGNEKLFF. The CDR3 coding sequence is TGTGCCAGCTCACCAAGGACCTTACTCTCGAGGGGGGGTAATGAAAAACTGTTTTTT. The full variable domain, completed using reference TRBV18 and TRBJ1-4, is NAGVMQNPRHLVRRRGQEARLRCSPMKGHSHVYWYRQLPEEGLKFMVYLQKENIIDESGMPKERFSAEFPKEGPSILRIQQVVRGDSAAYFCASSPRTLLSRGGNEKLFFGSGTQLSVL.

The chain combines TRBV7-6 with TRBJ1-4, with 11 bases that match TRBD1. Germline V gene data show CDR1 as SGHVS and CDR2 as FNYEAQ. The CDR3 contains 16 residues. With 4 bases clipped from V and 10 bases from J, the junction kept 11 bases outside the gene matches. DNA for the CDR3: TGTGCCAGCAGCTCTCAAGACCCGGGACAGGGGGGAAAACTGTTTTTT. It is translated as CASSSQDPGQGGKLFF.

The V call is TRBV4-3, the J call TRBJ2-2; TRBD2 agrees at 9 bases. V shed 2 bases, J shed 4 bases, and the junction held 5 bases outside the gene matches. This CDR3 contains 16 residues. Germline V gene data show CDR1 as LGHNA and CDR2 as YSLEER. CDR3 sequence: CASSQLAGGSTGELFF. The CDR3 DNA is TGCGCCAGCAGCCAATTGGCGGGGGGGAGCACCGGGGAGCTGTTTTTT.

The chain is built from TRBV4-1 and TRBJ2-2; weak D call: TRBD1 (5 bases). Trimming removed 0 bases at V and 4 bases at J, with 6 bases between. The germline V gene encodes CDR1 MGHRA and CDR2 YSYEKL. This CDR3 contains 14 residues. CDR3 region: CASSQERGTGELFF. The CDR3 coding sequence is TGCGCCAGCAGCCAAGAAAGGGGCACCGGGGAGCTGTTTTTT.

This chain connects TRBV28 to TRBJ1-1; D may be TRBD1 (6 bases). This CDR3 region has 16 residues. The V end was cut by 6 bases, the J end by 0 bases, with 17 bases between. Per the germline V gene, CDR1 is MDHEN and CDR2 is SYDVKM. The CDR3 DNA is TGTGCCAGCAGACCTCCCTTTCGGACAGTGAACACTGAAGCTTTCTTT. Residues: CASRPPFRTVNTEAFF.

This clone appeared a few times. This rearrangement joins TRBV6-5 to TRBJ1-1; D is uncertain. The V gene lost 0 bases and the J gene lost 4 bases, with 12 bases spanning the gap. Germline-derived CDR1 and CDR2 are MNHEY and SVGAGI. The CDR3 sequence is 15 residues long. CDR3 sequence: CASSYSSGPVTEAFF. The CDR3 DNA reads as TGTGCCAGCAGTTACTCTTCGGGTCCGGTCACTGAAGCTTTCTTT.

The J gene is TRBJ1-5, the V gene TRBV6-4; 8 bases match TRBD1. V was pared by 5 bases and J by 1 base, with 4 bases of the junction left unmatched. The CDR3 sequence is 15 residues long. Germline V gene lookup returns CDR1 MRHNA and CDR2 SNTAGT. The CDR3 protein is CASSKDRGSNQPQHF. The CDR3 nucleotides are TGTGCCAGCAGTAAAGACAGGGGCAGCAATCAGCCCCAGCATTTT.

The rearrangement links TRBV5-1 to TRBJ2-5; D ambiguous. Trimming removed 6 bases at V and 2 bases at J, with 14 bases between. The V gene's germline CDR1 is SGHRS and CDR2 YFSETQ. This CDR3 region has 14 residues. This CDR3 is CASTLVAGQETQYF. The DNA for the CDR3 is TGCGCCAGCACTTTGGTGGCAGGTCAAGAGACCCAGTACTTC. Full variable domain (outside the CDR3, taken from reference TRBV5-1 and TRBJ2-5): KAGVTQTPRYLIKTRGQQVTLSCSPISGHRSVSWYQQTPGQGLQFLFEYFSETQRNKGNFPGRFSGRQFSNSRSEMNVSTLELGDSALYLCASTLVAGQETQYFGPGTRLLVL.

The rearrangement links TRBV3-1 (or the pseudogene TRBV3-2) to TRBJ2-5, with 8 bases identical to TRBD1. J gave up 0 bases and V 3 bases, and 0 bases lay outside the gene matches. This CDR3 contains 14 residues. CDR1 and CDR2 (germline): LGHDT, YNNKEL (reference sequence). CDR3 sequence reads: CASSQGQDQETQYF. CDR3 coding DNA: TGTGCCAGCAGCCAGGGACAGGACCAAGAGACCCAGTACTTC.

Written as DNA, the CDR3 is TGTGCCATCAGTGAGCAAAGAGGCGATACGCAGTATTTT. Translation: CAISEQRGDTQYF. This chain uses TRBV10-3 with TRBJ2-3; no firm D call. Germline CDR1 is ENHRY and CDR2 is SYGVKD. The V and J ends lost 2 bases and 6 bases respectively, with 9 bases between them. This CDR3 comprises 13 residues.